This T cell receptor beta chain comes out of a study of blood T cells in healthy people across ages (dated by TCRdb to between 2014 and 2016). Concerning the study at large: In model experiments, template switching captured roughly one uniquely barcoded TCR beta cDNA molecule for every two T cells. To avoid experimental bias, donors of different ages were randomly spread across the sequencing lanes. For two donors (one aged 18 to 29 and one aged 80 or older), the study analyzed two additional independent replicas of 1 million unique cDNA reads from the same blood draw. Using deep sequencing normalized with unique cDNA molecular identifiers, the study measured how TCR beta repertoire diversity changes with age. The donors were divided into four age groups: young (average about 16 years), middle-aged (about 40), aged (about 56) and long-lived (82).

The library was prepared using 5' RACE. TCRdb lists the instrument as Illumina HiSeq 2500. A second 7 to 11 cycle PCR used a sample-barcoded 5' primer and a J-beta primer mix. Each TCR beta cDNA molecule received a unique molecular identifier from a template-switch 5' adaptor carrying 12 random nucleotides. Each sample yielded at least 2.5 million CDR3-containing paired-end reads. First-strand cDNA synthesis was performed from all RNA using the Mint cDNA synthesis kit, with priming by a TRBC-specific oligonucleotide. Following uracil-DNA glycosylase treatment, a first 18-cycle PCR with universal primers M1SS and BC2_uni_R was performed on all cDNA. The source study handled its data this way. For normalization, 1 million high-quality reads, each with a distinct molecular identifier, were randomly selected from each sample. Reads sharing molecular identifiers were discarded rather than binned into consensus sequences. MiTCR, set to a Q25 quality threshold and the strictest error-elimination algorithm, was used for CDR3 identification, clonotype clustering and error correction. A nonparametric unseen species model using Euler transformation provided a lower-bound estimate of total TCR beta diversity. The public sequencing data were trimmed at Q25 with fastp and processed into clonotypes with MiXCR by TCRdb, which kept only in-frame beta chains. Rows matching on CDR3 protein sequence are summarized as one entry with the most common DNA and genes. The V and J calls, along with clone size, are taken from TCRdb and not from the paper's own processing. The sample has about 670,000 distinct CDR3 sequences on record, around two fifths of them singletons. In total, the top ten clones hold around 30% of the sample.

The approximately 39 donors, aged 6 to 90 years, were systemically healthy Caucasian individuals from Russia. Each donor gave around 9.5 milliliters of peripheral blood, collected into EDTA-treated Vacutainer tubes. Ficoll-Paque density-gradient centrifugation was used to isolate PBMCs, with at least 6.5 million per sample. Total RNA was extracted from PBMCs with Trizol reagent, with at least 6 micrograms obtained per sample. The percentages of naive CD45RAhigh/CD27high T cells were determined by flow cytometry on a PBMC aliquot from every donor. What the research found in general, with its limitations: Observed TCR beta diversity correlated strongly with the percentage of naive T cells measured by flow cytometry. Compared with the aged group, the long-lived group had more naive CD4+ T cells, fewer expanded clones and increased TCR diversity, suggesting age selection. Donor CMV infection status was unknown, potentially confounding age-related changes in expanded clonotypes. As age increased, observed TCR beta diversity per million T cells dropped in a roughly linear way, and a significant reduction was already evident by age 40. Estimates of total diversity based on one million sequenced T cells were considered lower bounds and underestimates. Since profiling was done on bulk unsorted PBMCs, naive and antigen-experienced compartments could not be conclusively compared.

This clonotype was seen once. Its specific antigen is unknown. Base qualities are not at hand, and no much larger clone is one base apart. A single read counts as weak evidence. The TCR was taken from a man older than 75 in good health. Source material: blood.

The CDR3: CASSRGMTGNEQFF. The sequenced DNA is TGTGCCAGCAGCCGAGGCATGACGGGCAATGAGCAGTTCTTC. The receptor chain draws on TRBV7-9 and TRBJ2-1, with the identity of the D gene unclear. Looking up the germline V gene (reference sequence) yields CDR1 SEHNR and CDR2 FQNEAQ. The CDR3 runs 14 amino acids, cysteine and phenylalanine included. The entry retains the CDR3 DNA only, 42 bases that are in frame from base 1. The germline ends are 14 bases apart after V is trimmed by 5 bases and J by 6 bases. The reference TRBV7-9 and TRBJ2-1 proteins fill in what lies around the CDR3, so the full variable domain reads DTGVSQNPRHKITKRGQNVTFRCDPISEHNRLYWYRQTLGQGPEFLTYFQNEAQLEKSRLLSDRFSAERPKGSFSTLEIQRTEQGDSAMYLCASSRGMTGNEQFFGPGTRLTVL.